This T cell receptor beta chain was sequenced in a study of shared clonotypes between healthy human individuals. On the study more broadly: The cohort had a couple of women and a few men, ages 18 to 49.

Germline V gene sequence: CDR1 ENHRY, CDR2 SYGVKD. The CDR3 is 14 residues long. V was shortened by 7 bases and J by 2 bases, with 14 bases between the two germline ends. Study results and limitations: Clonotypes shared by all four sorted-subset donors had higher generation probabilities than non-shared clonotypes. Among a few donors, about 5% of naive CD4 clonotypes were found in common.

This clone was seen just once. The antigen remains unidentified. Only CD45RO-negative cells positively selected for CCR7 counted as naive CD8 cells, so terminally differentiated effector memory CD45RA+ cells were excluded. Researchers ran the assay at a deep level. Sequenced by immunoSEQ multiplex PCR; TCRdb stores in-frame clones only, minus some. Counted here are some 2,000,000 clones, just under 95% occurring once; the ten biggest clones make up around 1.1%. This TCR was sampled from a man between 18 and 35 years old in good health. The chain is built from TRBV10-3 and TRBJ1-1, with D uncertain. Input material: naive CD8+ T cells sorted from blood. The CDR3 region is CAITEDTANTEAFF. The CDR3 nucleotides read TGTGCCATCACCGAAGACACAGCTAACACTGAAGCTTTCTTT.